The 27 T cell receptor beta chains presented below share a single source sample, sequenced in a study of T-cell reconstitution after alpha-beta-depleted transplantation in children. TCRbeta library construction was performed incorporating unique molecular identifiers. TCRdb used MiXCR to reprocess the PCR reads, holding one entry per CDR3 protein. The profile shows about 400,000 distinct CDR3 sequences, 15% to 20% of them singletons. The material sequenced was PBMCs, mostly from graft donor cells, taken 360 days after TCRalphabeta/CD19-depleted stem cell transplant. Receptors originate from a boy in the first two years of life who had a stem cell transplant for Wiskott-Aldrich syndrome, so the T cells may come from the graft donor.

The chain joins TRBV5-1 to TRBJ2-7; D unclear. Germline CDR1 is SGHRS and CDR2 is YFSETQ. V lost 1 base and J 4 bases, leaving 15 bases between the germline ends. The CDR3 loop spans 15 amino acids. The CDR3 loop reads CASSLSPDLLYEQYF. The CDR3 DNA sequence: TGCGCCAGCAGCTTGAGTCCGGATCTTTTATACGAGCAGTACTTC.

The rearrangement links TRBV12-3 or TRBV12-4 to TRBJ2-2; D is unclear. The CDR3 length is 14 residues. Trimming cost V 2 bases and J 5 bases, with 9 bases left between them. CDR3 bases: TGTGCCAGCAGTTTAACTCGGCGTACCGGGGAGCTGTTTTTT. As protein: CASSLTRRTGELFF.

The CDR3 spells CASGPLGPVGELFF. The DNA for the CDR3 is TGTGCCAGCGGGCCCTTGGGGCCAGTCGGGGAGCTGTTTTTT. The chain carries TRBV6-1 and TRBJ2-2; TRBD1 might be the D (5 bases). V was trimmed by 8 bases and J by 7 bases, leaving 17 bases between them. This CDR3 is 14 amino acids long. From germline, CDR1 is MNHNS and CDR2 SASEGT.

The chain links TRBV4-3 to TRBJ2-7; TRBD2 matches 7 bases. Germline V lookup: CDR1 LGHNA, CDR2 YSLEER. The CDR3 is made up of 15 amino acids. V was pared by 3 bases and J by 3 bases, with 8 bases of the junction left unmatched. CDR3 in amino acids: CASSQSPGTIYEQYF. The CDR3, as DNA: TGCGCCAGCAGCCAGTCCCCCGGGACTATCTACGAGCAGTACTTC.

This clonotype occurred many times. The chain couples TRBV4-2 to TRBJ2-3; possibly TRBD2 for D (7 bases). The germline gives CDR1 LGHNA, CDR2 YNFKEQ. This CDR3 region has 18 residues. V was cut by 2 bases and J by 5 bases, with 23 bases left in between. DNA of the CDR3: TGTGCCAGCAGCCAACCTCTGGGGGGGGGCCCCCTCGGAGATACGCAGTATTTT. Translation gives CASSQPLGGGPLGDTQYF.

The CDR3 sequence is CASNIPRGPYEQYF. CDR3 nucleotides: TGTGCCAGCAACATCCCCAGGGGCCCCTACGAGCAGTACTTC. The V call is TRBV6-1, the J call TRBJ2-7; tentatively, D is TRBD1 (6 bases). The germline CDR1 and CDR2 sequences are MNHNS and SASEGT. This CDR3 has 14 amino acids. V was cut by 7 bases and J by 2 bases, with 15 bases left in between.

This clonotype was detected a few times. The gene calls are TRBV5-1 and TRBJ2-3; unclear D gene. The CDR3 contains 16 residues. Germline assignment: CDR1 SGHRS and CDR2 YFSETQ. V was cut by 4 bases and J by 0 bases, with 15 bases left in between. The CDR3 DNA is TGCGCCAGCAGCCTGCGACCCCCCGCCAGCACAGATACGCAGTATTTT. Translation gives CASSLRPPASTDTQYF.

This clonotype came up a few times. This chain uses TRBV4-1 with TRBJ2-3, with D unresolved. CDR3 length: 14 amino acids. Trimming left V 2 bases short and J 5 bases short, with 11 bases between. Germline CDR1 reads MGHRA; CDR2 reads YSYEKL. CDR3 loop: CASSQPGPGDTQYF. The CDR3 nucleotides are TGCGCCAGCAGCCAACCCGGACCCGGAGATACGCAGTATTTT.

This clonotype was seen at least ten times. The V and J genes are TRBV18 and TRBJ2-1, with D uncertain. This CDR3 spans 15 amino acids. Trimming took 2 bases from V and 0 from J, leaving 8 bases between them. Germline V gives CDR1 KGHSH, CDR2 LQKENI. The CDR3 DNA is TGTGCCAGCTCACCATCGGCCTCCTCCTACAATGAGCAGTTCTTC. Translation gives CASSPSASSYNEQFF.

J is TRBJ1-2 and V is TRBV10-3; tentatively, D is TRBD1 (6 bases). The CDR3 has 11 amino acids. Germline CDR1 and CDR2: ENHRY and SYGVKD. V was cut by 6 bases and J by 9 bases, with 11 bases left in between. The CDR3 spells CAISRQDSYTF. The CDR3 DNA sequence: TGTGCCATCAGCCGACAGGATAGCTACACCTTC.

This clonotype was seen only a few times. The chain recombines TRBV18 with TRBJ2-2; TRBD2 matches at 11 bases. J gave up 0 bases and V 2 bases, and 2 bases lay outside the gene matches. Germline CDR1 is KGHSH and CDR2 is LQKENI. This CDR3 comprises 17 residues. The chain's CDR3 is CASSPTSGGTNTGELFF. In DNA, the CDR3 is TGTGCCAGCTCACCAACTAGCGGGGGTACGAACACCGGGGAGCTGTTTTTT. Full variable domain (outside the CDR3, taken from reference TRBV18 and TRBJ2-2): NAGVMQNPRHLVRRRGQEARLRCSPMKGHSHVYWYRQLPEEGLKFMVYLQKENIIDESGMPKERFSAEFPKEGPSILRIQQVVRGDSAAYFCASSPTSGGTNTGELFFGEGSRLTVL.

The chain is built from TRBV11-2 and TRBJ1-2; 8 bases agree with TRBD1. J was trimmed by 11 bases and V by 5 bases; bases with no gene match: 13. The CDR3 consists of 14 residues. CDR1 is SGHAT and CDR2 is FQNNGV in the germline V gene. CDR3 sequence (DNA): TGTGCCAGCAGCCGCCGGACAGGGATTCTAGGTTACACCTTC. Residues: CASSRRTGILGYTF.

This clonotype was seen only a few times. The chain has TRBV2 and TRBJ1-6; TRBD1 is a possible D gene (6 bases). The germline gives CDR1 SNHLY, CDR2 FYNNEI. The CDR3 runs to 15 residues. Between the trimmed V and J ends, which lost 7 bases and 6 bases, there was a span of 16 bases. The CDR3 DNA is TGTGCCAGCACCCCAGCCACAGGGATTAATTCACCCCTCCACTTT. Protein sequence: CASTPATGINSPLHF.

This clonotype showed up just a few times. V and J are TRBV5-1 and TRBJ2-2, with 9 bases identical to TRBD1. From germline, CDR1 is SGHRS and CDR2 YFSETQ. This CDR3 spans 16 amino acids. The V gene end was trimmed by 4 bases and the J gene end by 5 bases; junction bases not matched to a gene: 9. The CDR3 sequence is CASSTLQGARTGELFF. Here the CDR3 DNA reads TGCGCCAGCAGCACCCTACAGGGGGCGCGGACCGGGGAGCTGTTTTTT. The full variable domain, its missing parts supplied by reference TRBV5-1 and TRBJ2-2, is KAGVTQTPRYLIKTRGQQVTLSCSPISGHRSVSWYQQTPGQGLQFLFEYFSETQRNKGNFPGRFSGRQFSNSRSEMNVSTLELGDSALYLCASSTLQGARTGELFFGEGSRLTVL.

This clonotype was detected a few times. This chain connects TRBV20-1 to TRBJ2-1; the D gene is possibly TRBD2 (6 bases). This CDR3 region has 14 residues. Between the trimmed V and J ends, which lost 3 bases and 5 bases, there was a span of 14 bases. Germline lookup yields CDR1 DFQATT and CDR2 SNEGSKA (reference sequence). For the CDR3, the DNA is TGCAGTGCTAGTTTCAGGGAGGACCACAATGAGCAGTTCTTC. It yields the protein CSASFREDHNEQFF.

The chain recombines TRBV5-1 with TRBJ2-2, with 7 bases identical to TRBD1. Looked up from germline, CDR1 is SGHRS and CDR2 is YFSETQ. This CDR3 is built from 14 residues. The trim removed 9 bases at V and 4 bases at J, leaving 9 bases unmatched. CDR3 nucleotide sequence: TGCGCCACCCGACAGGGAAGAGGCACCGGGGAGCTGTTTTTT. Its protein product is CATRQGRGTGELFF.

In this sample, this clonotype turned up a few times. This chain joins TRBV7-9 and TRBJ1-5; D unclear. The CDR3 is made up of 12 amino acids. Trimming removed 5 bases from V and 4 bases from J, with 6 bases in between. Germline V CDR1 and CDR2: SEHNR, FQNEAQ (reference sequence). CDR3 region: CASSRVNQPQHF. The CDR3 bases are TGTGCCAGCAGCCGCGTGAATCAGCCCCAGCATTTT.

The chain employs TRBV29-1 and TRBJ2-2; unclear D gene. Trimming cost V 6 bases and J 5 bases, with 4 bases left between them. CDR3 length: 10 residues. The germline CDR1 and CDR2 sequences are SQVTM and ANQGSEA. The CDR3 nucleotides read TGCAGCGTCAAGACCGGGGAGCTGTTTTTT. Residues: CSVKTGELFF.

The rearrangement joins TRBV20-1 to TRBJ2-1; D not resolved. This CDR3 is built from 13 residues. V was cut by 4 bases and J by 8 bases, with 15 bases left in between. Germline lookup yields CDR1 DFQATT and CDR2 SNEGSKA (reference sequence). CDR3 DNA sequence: TGCAGTGCTAATAGAGGACCTGTGGATGAGCAGTTCTTC. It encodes CSANRGPVDEQFF.

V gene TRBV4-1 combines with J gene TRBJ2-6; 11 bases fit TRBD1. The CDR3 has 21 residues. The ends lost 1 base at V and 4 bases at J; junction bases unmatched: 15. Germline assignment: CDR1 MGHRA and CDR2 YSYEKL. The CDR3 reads CASSQAILLGTGGSGANVLTF. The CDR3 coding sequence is TGCGCCAGCAGCCAAGCTATACTTCTCGGGACAGGGGGATCCGGGGCCAACGTCCTGACTTTC.

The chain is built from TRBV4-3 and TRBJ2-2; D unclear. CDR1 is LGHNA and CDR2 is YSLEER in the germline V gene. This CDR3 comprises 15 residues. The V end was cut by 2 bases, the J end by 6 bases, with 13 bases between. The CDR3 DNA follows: TGCGCCAGCAGCCAATTTCTAGGCTTGGCCGGGGAGCTGTTTTTT. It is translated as CASSQFLGLAGELFF.

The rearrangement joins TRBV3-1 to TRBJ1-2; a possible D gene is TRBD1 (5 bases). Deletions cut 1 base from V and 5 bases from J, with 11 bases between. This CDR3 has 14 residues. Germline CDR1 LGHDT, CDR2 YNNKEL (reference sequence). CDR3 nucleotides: TGTGCCAGCAGCCAAGGAGGGGCAAGATATGGCTACACCTTC. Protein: CASSQGGARYGYTF.

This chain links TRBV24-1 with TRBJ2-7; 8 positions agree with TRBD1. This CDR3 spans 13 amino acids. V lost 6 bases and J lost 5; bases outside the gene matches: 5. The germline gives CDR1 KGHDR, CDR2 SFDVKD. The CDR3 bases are TGTGCCACCAGTCAGACAGGGGAGGACGAGCAGTACTTC. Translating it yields CATSQTGEDEQYF.

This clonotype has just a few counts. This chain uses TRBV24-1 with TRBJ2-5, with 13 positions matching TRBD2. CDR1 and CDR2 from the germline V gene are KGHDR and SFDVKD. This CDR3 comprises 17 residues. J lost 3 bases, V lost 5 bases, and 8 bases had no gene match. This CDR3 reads CATSGGTSGTGEETQYF. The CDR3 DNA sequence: TGTGCCACCAGTGGAGGGACTAGCGGGACTGGGGAAGAGACCCAGTACTTC.

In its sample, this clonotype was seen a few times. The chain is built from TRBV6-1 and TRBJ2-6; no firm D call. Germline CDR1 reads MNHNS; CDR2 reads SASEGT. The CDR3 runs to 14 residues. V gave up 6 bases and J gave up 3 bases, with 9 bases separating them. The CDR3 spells CASRRPGGANVLTF. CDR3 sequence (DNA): TGTGCCAGCAGGCGTCCGGGTGGGGCCAACGTCCTGACTTTC.

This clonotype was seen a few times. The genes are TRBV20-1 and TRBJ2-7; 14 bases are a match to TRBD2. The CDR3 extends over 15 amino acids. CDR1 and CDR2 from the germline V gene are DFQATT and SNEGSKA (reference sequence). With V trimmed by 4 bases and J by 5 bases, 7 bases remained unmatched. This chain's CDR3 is CSATRLAGGPHEQYF. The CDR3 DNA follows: TGCAGTGCTACCCGACTAGCGGGAGGGCCCCACGAGCAGTACTTC.

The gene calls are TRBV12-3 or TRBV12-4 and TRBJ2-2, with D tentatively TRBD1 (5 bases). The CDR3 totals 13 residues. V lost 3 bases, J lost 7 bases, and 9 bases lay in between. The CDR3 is CASSFKGLGELFF. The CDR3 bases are TGTGCCAGCAGTTTCAAGGGGCTCGGGGAGCTGTTTTTT.